These 6 T cell receptor beta chains originate from one sample sequenced in a study of PD-L1 blockade in urothelial cancer. TCRdb's table, derived via immunoSEQ multiplex PCR, lists solely in-frame clones and lacks some. Seen here are around 50,000 clones, about four fifths observed once, and the top ten hold approximately 1.5%. Time point meaning: pretreatment peripheral blood. The source material was PBMCs, sampled around atezolizumab (anti-PD-L1) treatment. The receptors come from a man aged 45 to 65 with urothelial cancer.

This clone appeared a single time. The J gene is TRBJ2-5, the V gene TRBV7-2; D might be TRBD1 (7 bases). The CDR3 spans 15 residues. CDR1 is SGHTA, CDR2 FQGNSA, per germline. Trimming removed 10 bases at V and 5 bases at J, with 23 bases between. The CDR3 spells CAIRTGGSVVETQYF. The CDR3 nucleotides read TGTGCCATTAGGACAGGAGGGTCGGTGGTGGAGACCCAGTACTTC.

The chain joins TRBV15 to TRBJ2-1; tentative D call: TRBD1 (6 bases). The CDR3 runs 15 residues. The V end was cut by 11 bases, the J end by 8 bases, with 25 bases between. Germline V CDR1 and CDR2: LNHNV, YYDKDF (reference sequence). CDR3 in amino acids: CASSTQGQKDDEQFF. The CDR3 coding sequence is TGTGCCTCCTCAACCCAGGGACAAAAGGACGATGAGCAGTTCTTC.

A word on this clone: An end of the junction does not agree with germline; a read error may underlie this. The rearrangement uses TRBV6-1 and TRBJ2-5; D is possibly TRBD1 (6 bases). The germline V gene has CDR1 MNHNS and CDR2 SASEGT. This CDR3 spans 14 amino acids. The CDR3 DNA sequence: TGTGCCAGCAAACACACAGGGTCCCAAGGGACCCAGTACTTC. Its translation is CASKHTGSQGTQYF.

The V and J genes are TRBV9 and TRBJ2-6; D unclear. Trimming took 0 bases from V and 0 from J, leaving 13 bases between them. Germline assignment: CDR1 SGDLS and CDR2 YYNGEE. This CDR3 region has 18 residues. The CDR3 coding sequence is TGTGCCAGCAGCGTAGATTCCTGGTCACTCTCTGGGGCCAACGTCCTGACTTTC. The encoded protein is CASSVDSWSLSGANVLTF.

This sequence joins TRBV9 and TRBJ2-2, with TRBD2 identical over 8 bases. V shed 4 bases and J 4 bases; nucleotides not matched to a gene: 9. The CDR3 runs to 16 residues. Per germline, CDR1 SGDLS and CDR2 YYNGEE. CDR3: CASSPQGGGFTGELFF. DNA for the CDR3: TGTGCCAGCAGCCCCCAAGGCGGGGGGTTCACCGGGGAGCTGTTTTTT.

The chain carries TRBV6-1 and TRBJ1-1; possible D gene TRBD1, 6 bases. Germline V gives CDR1 MNHNS, CDR2 SASEGT. The CDR3 extends over 13 amino acids. Trimming took 6 bases from V and 3 from J, leaving 11 bases between them. CDR3 bases: TGTGCCAGCAGCTTCGGACAGTACACTGAAGCTTTCTTT. Translating gives CASSFGQYTEAFF.